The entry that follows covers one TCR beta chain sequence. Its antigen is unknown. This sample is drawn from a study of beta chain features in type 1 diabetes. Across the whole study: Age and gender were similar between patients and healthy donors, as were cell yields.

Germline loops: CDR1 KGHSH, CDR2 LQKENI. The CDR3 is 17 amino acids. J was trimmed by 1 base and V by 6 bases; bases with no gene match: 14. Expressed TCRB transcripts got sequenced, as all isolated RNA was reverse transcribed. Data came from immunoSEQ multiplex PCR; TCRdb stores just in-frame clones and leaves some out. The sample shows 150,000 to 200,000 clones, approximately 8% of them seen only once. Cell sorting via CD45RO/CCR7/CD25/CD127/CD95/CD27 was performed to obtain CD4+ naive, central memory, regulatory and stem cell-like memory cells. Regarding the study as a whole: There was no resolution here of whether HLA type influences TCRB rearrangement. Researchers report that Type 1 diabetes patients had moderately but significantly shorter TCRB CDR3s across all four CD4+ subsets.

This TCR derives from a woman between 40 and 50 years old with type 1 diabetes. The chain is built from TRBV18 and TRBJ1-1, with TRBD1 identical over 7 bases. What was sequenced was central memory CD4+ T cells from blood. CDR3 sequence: CASSPPADRAPNTEAFF. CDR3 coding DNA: TGTGCCAGCTCTCCTCCTGCCGACAGGGCCCCGAACACTGAAGCTTTCTTT.